This section outlines one T cell receptor (beta chain) sequence together with its context. This clone was seen a single time. The clone's antigen remains unknown. Base quality data are lacking; no much larger clone is found one base away. The record originates from a study of blood T cell repertoires in COVID-19 (dated by TCRdb to about 2020). For the wider study: Recovered participants in ImmuneRACE Cohort 3 were defined as having two consecutive negative NP/OP PCR tests, clearance from a healthcare professional, or resolution of symptoms. The samples were drawn from two sources: the first 160 participants of the ongoing ImmuneRACE study, and 1,254 subjects contributed by 6 global collaborators. A freely available public database, intended as a resource for researchers studying the immune response to SARS-CoV-2, is where the repertoires were released. Where available, HLA class I and class II types were obtained from metadata supplied by the sample provider rather than from assay-based typing. The sample metadata nearly always contained a de-identified subject ID, COVID-19 status, age in years and sex. The prospective study material was composed of cDNA or gDNA derived from T cells, B-cell-depleted T cells, or PBMCs. Collaborator samples came from the United States, Italy and Spain and covered acute and convalescent phases of COVID-19. Subjects who had been exposed to COVID-19, were actively infected with it, or had recovered from it provided the deeply sampled blood TCRbeta repertoires that made up the dataset. General conclusions and limits of the study: The amount of clinical and demographic metadata varied by source and participant and was provided uncurated.

In the prospective study, participants were roughly 18 to 90 years old, resided in approximately 25 geographic areas of the United States, and were enrolled through a virtual design. In the prospective study, cohorts were assigned on the basis of participant-reported clinical history obtained from a screening survey and a study questionnaire. In the prospective study, whole blood, serum and a nasopharyngeal or oropharyngeal swab were collected from each participant by mobile phlebotomists. Over a roughly 2-month period, participants in the prospective study had the option of providing additional blood draws and questionnaires. Blood samples from the prospective study were shipped frozen or at room temperature prior to DNA extraction. V and J are truncated by 5 bases and 1 base respectively, leaving an intervening sequence of 16 bases. Sequences SGHNT (CDR1) and YENEEA (CDR2) are obtained from the germline V gene. The CDR3 covers 16 residues, taking in both the cysteine and the phenylalanine. Only the CDR3 part of the read is kept: 48 bases, read in frame from the first base.

TCRbeta CDR3 regions were amplified from genomic DNA using the immunoSEQ Assay, a bias-controlled multiplex PCR. In the original analysis: Within the assay, amplification of reference gene primers was used to estimate how many nucleated cells each sample contained. To quantify the absolute abundance of each unique TCRbeta CDR3 rearrangement, sequence reads were collapsed and filtered. For each sample, productive Simpson clonality was calculated as the square root of Simpson's diversity index across productive rearrangements. TCRdb stores this immuneACCESS table with in-frame sequences only. Part of the clones is absent; in the studies checked, under half of the shortfall reflects unresolved V genes, and no reason is known for the rest. V, J and clone size are taken as reported in that table, and D and trimming were inferred from the DNA itself. Recorded for this sample are 210,000 or so clones; 86% of them occurred a single time. Jointly, the top ten make up 3% to 3.5% of the sample.

Rearrangement joined TRBV11-3 to TRBJ2-3; the D gene is possibly TRBD1, with 5 bases matching. The sample taken for sequencing was PBMCs or T cells enriched from blood (not recorded which). The receptor comes from a woman aged 45-59 years in a cohort exposed to, infected with or recovered from COVID-19 (not recorded which). The DNA reads as follows: TGTGCCAGCAGCCAAGGGGTCCATGAGGGCACAGATACGCAGTATTTT. This is translated as CASSQGVHEGTDTQYF.